Presented here are 4 T cell receptor beta chains from one specimen sequenced in a study of response to subunit inactivated influenza vaccine. TCRdb fed the RT-PCR reads into MiXCR, producing one record per CDR3 protein. The table shows about 500,000 distinct CDR3 sequences, with approximately 15% occurring only once. The sequenced sample was CD4+ T cells sorted from PBMCs, obtained around 25 months after vaccination. The receptors derive from a man aged 45 to 75 who received an inactivated influenza vaccine.

J is TRBJ2-1 and V is TRBV4-2; D gene uncertain. Between the trimmed V and J ends, which lost 1 base and 9 bases, there was a span of 13 bases. The CDR3 contains 14 residues. CDR1 and CDR2 from the germline V gene are LGHNA and YNFKEQ. The CDR3: CASSQGVMDGEQFF. The DNA of the CDR3 is TGTGCCAGCAGCCAAGGGGTTATGGATGGTGAGCAGTTCTTC.

This clonotype turned up a few times. The chain links TRBV10-3 to TRBJ2-5, with a possible D match to TRBD2 (6 bases). Germline-derived CDR1 and CDR2 are ENHRY and SYGVKD. Trimming took 6 bases from V and 0 from J, leaving 14 bases between them. This CDR3 has 15 amino acids. The CDR3 protein is CAIRRDGPYQETQYF. The CDR3 nucleotides are TGTGCCATCAGGCGGGACGGACCCTACCAAGAGACCCAGTACTTC.

This clonotype was seen ten or more times. The chain couples TRBV20-1 to TRBJ2-5; D is uncertain. CDR3 length: 15 amino acids. V was pared by 1 base and J by 1 base, with 13 bases between. Germline assignment: CDR1 DFQATT and CDR2 SNEGSKA (reference sequence). CDR3 in DNA: TGCAGTGCTAGAGGCCACCTCGCCCTCCAAGAGACCCAGTACTTC. Translation gives CSARGHLALQETQYF.

This clonotype was picked up a small number of times. The genes are TRBV24-1 and TRBJ1-5; 8 nucleotides agree with TRBD1. The CDR3 consists of 15 residues. V was clipped by 5 bases and J by 2 bases; unmatched bases: 4. Germline lookup yields CDR1 KGHDR and CDR2 SFDVKD. CDR3 region: CATSAGGRGNQPQHF. In nucleotides, the CDR3 is TGTGCCACCAGTGCAGGGGGCAGGGGCAATCAGCCCCAGCATTTT.